The 8 T cell receptor beta chains listed next were all sequenced from one sample in a study of cytomegalovirus exposure and HLA in healthy donors. Both 60 Vbeta primers and 13 Jbeta primers went into the PCR. Profiled with immunoSEQ multiplex PCR; TCRdb holds only in-frame clones, not every one. The profile shows about 200,000 clones, roughly four fifths of them singletons. Material: PBMCs. These receptors all come from a woman younger than 35 in good health and CMV-seronegative.

The rearrangement joins TRBV7-9 to TRBJ1-4; 9 bases are shared with TRBD1. Germline CDR1 and CDR2: SEHNR and FQNEAQ (reference sequence). The CDR3 spans 14 residues. The trim removed 6 bases at V and 10 bases at J, leaving 9 bases unmatched. Here the CDR3 DNA reads TGTGCCAGCAGGCAAGGGACAGGGAGAGGAAAACTGTTTTTT. Translation: CASRQGTGRGKLFF.

The chain joins TRBV30 to TRBJ1-1; 7 nucleotides agree with TRBD1. This CDR3 spans 13 amino acids. The ends lost 8 bases at V and 3 bases at J; junction bases unmatched: 9. Germline assignment: CDR1 GTSNPN and CDR2 SVGIG (reference sequence). The CDR3 here is CARRGLGHTEAFF. The CDR3 coding sequence is TGTGCCCGAAGGGGGCTAGGGCACACTGAAGCTTTCTTT.

V gene TRBV28 combines with J gene TRBJ2-7, with 8 bases identical to TRBD1. Unmatched junction bases numbered 7, after V lost 2 bases and J lost 1 base. The CDR3 is made up of 16 amino acids. The germline gives CDR1 MDHEN, CDR2 SYDVKM. The CDR3 bases are TGTGCCAGCAGTTTAGCGAATCAGGGGGCATCCTACGAGCAGTACGTC. Protein sequence: CASSLANQGASYEQYV.

This rearrangement joins TRBV7-2 to TRBJ2-3; 7 nucleotides align to TRBD1. Germline loops: CDR1 SGHTA, CDR2 FQGNSA. V trimming: 3 bases; J trimming: 5 bases; junction bases outside the gene matches: 5. The CDR3 loop spans 14 amino acids. The CDR3 region is CASSFAGGIDTQYF. The CDR3 nucleotides read TGTGCCAGCAGCTTCGCAGGGGGTATAGATACGCAGTATTTT.

V is TRBV2 and J is TRBJ1-2; TRBD1 is a possible D gene (5 bases). This CDR3 is built from 14 residues. V was cut by 2 bases and J by 7 bases, with 14 bases left in between. From germline, CDR1 is SNHLY and CDR2 FYNNEI. The CDR3: CASSERSGLSGYTF. The CDR3 nucleotides read TGTGCCAGCAGTGAAAGGTCAGGGCTTAGTGGCTACACCTTC.

The CDR3 region has the DNA TGTGCCAGCAGTAAAGAGGGGACAGCCCCAAACATTCAGTACTTC. As protein: CASSKEGTAPNIQYF. This chain links TRBV27 with TRBJ2-4, with 7 positions matching TRBD1. Trimming at V came to 5 bases and at J to 6 bases, leaving 10 bases not matched to a gene. Germline CDR1 reads MNHEY; CDR2 reads SMNVEV (reference sequence). This CDR3 spans 15 amino acids.

This sequence joins TRBV7-2 and TRBJ2-1; TRBD2 agrees at 7 bases. The germline V gene encodes CDR1 SGHTA and CDR2 FQGNSA. J lost 14 bases, V lost 5 bases, and 6 bases had no gene match. The CDR3 loop spans 11 amino acids. In DNA form, the CDR3 reads TGTGCCAGCAGCGCACATCTAGCGGAGTTCTTC. Protein: CASSAHLAEFF.

The chain has TRBV11-3 and TRBJ2-1, with 15 nucleotides matching TRBD2. Germline V gives CDR1 SGHNT, CDR2 YENEEA. The junction had 5 bases not matched to a gene; V was cut back by 4 bases and J by 7 bases. The CDR3 totals 16 residues. The DNA of the CDR3 is TGTGCCAGCAGCTCCGGACTAGCGGGAGGGAGGAATGAGCAGTTCTTC. It is translated as CASSSGLAGGRNEQFF.